This T cell receptor beta chain was obtained from a study of blood T cell repertoires in COVID-19. Study at large: Donors in the United States, Italy and Spain gave samples during acute or convalescent COVID-19. The analysed material was cDNA or gDNA that came from T cells, B-cell-depleted T cells, or PBMCs.

The CDR3 covers 12 residues. Trimming removed 3 bases from V and 7 bases from J, with 6 bases in between. Per the germline V gene, CDR1 is KGHDR and CDR2 is SFDVKD. In the source study's methods: Nucleated cell counts were estimated from reference gene primer amplification. Libraries were prepared by immunoSEQ multiplex PCR; TCRdb keeps only in-frame clonotypes and omits some of them. That table is the source of V, J and clone size, and D and trimming were worked out from the DNA. Altogether around 180,000 clones are present, 60% to 85% being singletons, with the ten largest covering about 18%. The clonotype originates from a man aged 55 to 70 with active or convalescent COVID-19. Sequenced input: peripheral blood. This chain uses TRBV24-1 with TRBJ2-1; D is undetermined. The chain's CDR3 is CATSDERNEQFF. CDR3 sequence (DNA): TGTGCCACCAGTGATGAGAGGAATGAGCAGTTCTTC.